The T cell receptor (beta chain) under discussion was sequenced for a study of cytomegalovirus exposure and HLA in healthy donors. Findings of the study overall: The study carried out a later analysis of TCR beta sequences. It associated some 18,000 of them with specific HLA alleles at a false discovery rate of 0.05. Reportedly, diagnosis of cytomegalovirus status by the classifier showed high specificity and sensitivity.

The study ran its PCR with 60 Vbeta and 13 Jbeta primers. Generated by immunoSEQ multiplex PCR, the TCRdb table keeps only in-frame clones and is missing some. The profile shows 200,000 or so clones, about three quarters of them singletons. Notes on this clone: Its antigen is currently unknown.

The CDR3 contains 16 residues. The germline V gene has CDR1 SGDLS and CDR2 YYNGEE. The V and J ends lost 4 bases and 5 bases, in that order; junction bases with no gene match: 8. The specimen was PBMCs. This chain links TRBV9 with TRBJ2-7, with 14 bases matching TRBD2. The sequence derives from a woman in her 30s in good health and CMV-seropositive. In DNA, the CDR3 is TGTGCCAGCAGCCTGGGACTAGCGGGAGACCCCCACGAGCAGTACTTC. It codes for CASSLGLAGDPHEQYF.